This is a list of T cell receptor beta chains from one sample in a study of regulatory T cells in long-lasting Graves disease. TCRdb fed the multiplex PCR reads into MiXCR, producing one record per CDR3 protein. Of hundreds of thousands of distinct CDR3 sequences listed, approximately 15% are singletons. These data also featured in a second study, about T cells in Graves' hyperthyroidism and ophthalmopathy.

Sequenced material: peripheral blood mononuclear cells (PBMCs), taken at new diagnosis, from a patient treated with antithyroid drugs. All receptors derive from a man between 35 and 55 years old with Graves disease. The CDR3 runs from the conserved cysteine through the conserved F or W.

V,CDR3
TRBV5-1,CASFGNSYEQYF
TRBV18,CASSPGHGANTEAFF
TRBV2,CASSKSLAGAPQETQYF
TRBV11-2,CASSLIGAGVSKAFF
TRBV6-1,CASTTGGQETQYF
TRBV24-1,CATSDFSTDTQYF
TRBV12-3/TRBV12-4,CASSGTGTQPQHF
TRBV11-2,CASSPGPAGNQPQHF
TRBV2,CASSVKGASYNSPLHF
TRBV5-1,CASSLAGGDGGETQYF
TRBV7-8,CASSSGLAGELSYNEQFF
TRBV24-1,CATSDSVFGYTF
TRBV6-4,CANPTTSGGRSSYEQYF
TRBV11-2,CASSLVWGGDSPLHF
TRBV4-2,CASSQDGVSGGASDTQYF